This record looks at one T cell receptor beta chain sequence and its context. The antigen is unknown. The CDR3 end is not reached by the read, which stops 3 residues before it; the germline J gene fills it in. HPV was found by MY09/MY11 PCR and dot-blot genotyping. The sample belongs to a study of T cells in women clearing cervical HPV infection. As for the study in general: Controls gave blood once infection was undetectable; cases at lesion identification. The study's findings and limits: Timing of associations relative to infection is unclear; T-cell subsets were not isolated. TRBV6-7 abundance was lower in cases than controls (around 0.1% versus 0.15%).

The CDR3 contains 12 residues. Germline V gives CDR1 SQVTM, CDR2 ANQGSEA. TCRdb's copy holds only in-frame clones and misses some; the assay was immunoSEQ multiplex PCR. This sample's clone table lists around 31,000 clones. The V call is TRBV29-1, the J call TRBJ1-1, with a possible D match to TRBD1 (6 bases). The TCR was taken from a woman aged 18 to 75 with a cervical HPV16 infection that either progressed to CIN3+ or cleared (not recorded which). The sample was blood buffy coat. The chain's CDR3 is CSLSQGGGLAFF. CDR3 DNA (partial): TGCAGCCTTTCACAGGGAGGGGGATTA.